This record concerns one T cell receptor beta chain sequence. Its antigen remains unknown. Only in-frame clones appear in the TCRdb table, and some are missing; sequencing was by immunoSEQ multiplex PCR. The sample includes fewer than 35,000 clones, roughly four fifths seen only once; the top ten take around 2.6%. This entry comes from a study of T cells in narcolepsy. Study overall: Patients with NT1 or NT2 and healthy control donors were enrolled.

Germline V CDR1 and CDR2: SEHNR, FQNEAQ (reference sequence). This CDR3 contains 13 residues. Trimming cost V 5 bases and J 4 bases, with 11 bases left between them. Study outcomes and limitations: Reportedly, autoreactive clonotypes were serially detected in patients' blood but not controls'. Comparing one patient's CSF and blood CD4+ clonotypes highlighted HCRT- and TRIB2-specific autoreactive clonotypes.

The V and J genes are TRBV7-9 and TRBJ1-2; TRBD1 might be the D (6 bases). Sequenced material: CD45RA- memory CD4+ T cells from PBMCs. This clonotype was obtained from a human donor with narcolepsy. The DNA of the CDR3 is TGTGCCAGCAGCCCCGAGGGGGGCTATGGCTACACCTTC. Protein sequence: CASSPEGGYGYTF.